Each of the 8 T cell receptor beta chains below was sequenced from the same sample in a study of shared clonotypes between healthy human individuals. The naive CD8 fraction comprised CD45RO-negative cells positively selected for CCR7 and excluded terminally differentiated effector memory CD45RA+ cells. Sequencing was performed with immunoSEQ multiplex PCR; in TCRdb, only in-frame clones are kept and a portion is missing. The data show 600,000 or so clones, roughly 98% seen once. Sequenced material: naive CD8+ T cells sorted from blood. Receptor source: a young man in good health.

The rearrangement joins TRBV4-3 to TRBJ2-7; TRBD2 matches at 10 bases. Germline V gene data show CDR1 as LGHNA and CDR2 as YSLEER. Unmatched junction bases numbered 13, after V lost 1 base and J lost 1 base. CDR3 length: 19 amino acids. The CDR3 loop reads CASSQVNQREGPRSYEQYF. The CDR3, as DNA: TGCGCCAGCAGCCAAGTAAATCAGCGGGAGGGCCCACGGTCCTACGAGCAGTACTTC.

The chain combines TRBV14 with TRBJ2-1; TRBD2 aligns across 7 bases. The trim removed 0 bases at V and 6 bases at J, leaving 8 bases unmatched. This CDR3 is 16 amino acids long. The germline CDR1 and CDR2 sequences are SGHDN and FVKESK. The CDR3 region is CASSQETGGRGNEQFF. The CDR3, as DNA: TGTGCCAGCAGCCAAGAAACGGGAGGAAGGGGCAATGAGCAGTTCTTC.

The genes are TRBV7-3 and TRBJ2-1, with 13 nucleotides matching TRBD2. Germline lookup yields CDR1 SGHTA and CDR2 FQGTGA. The CDR3 has 16 amino acids. The trim removed 0 bases at V and 8 bases at J, leaving 4 bases unmatched. CDR3 nucleotide sequence: TGTGCCAGCAGCTTAACGTGGACTAGCGGGAGAGATGAGCAGTTCTTC. Translation: CASSLTWTSGRDEQFF. Supplemented by reference TRBV7-3 and TRBJ2-1, the full variable domain reads GAGVSQTPSNKVTEKGKYVELRCDPISGHTALYWYRQSLGQGPEFLIYFQGTGAADDSGLPNDRFFAVRPEGSVSTLKIQRTERGDSAVYLCASSLTWTSGRDEQFFGPGTRLTVL.

The gene calls are TRBV29-1 and TRBJ1-1, with a possible D match to TRBD1 (5 bases). Germline values: CDR1 SQVTM, CDR2 ANQGSEA. The V gene lost 4 bases and the J gene lost 0 bases, with 15 bases spanning the gap. This CDR3 is 15 amino acids long. The CDR3 DNA reads TGCAGCGTTGGCTGGCAGGGCCTAATGAACACTGAAGCTTTCTTT. This translates into CSVGWQGLMNTEAFF.

The rearrangement uses TRBV25-1 and TRBJ2-3, with 7 bases fitting TRBD2. V was pared by 4 bases and J by 6 bases, with 13 bases of the junction left unmatched. The CDR3 loop spans 16 amino acids. CDR1 and CDR2 (germline): MGHDK, SYGVNS. CDR3 loop: CASSVSYGEGGDTQYF. The CDR3, as DNA: TGTGCCAGCAGTGTCTCGTACGGGGAGGGAGGGGATACGCAGTATTTT.

This sequence joins TRBV13 and TRBJ2-1, with 12 bases that match TRBD2. There are 22 residues in the CDR3. The trim removed 6 bases at V and 0 bases at J, leaving 21 bases unmatched. Germline V CDR1 and CDR2: PRHDT, FYEKMQ (reference sequence). CDR3 sequence: CASSTNQDTGTSGPLSYNEQFF. The CDR3 DNA sequence: TGTGCCAGCAGTACAAACCAGGACACCGGGACTAGCGGGCCGCTCTCCTACAATGAGCAGTTCTTC.

CDR3 DNA sequence: TGCGCCAGCAGCTCAGTAATAGCTAGCGGGATATGGGATACGCAGTATTTT. Protein sequence: CASSSVIASGIWDTQYF. This rearrangement joins TRBV5-1 to TRBJ2-3, with TRBD2 matching 9 bases. This CDR3 has 17 residues. In germline, CDR1 is SGHRS, CDR2 YFSETQ. The V gene end was trimmed by 3 bases and the J gene end by 6 bases; junction bases not matched to a gene: 14.

DNA for the CDR3: TGTGCCAGCAGCCCCACTCTTCGGGAGCGTTTCAATGAGCAGTTCTTC. This sequence encodes CASSPTLRERFNEQFF. This rearrangement joins TRBV7-6 to TRBJ2-1; D is possibly TRBD2 (6 bases). This CDR3 spans 16 amino acids. CDR1 is SGHVS, CDR2 FNYEAQ, per germline. Trimming removed 5 bases from V and 6 bases from J, with 20 bases in between.